This record looks at one TCR beta chain sequence and its context. The data originate from a study of blood T cell repertoires in COVID-19. The germline V gene encodes CDR1 MNHEY and CDR2 SVGAGI. V lost 2 bases to trimming and J lost 3 bases; unmatched junction nucleotides: 6. The CDR3 is 16 residues long. For recovered donors of Cohort 3, there were two negative PCRs, clearance, or symptom resolution. Original data processing: Counts of nucleated cells, estimated from reference gene primer amplification, were obtained. Sequencing was performed with immunoSEQ multiplex PCR; in TCRdb, only in-frame clones are kept and a portion is missing. V, J and clone size reflect that table, while D and trimming were determined from the DNA. The sample consists of 150,000 to 200,000 clones, roughly 82% of them appearing once.

The genes are TRBV6-5 and TRBJ2-2; 7 nucleotides line up with TRBD2. Sequencing was performed on PBMCs or T cells enriched from blood (not recorded which). The receptor's source is a man over 45 who had recovered from COVID-19. CDR3 protein: CASSYGGGRDTGELFF. CDR3 DNA: TGTGCCAGCAGTTACGGCGGGGGTCGGGACACCGGGGAGCTGTTTTTT.